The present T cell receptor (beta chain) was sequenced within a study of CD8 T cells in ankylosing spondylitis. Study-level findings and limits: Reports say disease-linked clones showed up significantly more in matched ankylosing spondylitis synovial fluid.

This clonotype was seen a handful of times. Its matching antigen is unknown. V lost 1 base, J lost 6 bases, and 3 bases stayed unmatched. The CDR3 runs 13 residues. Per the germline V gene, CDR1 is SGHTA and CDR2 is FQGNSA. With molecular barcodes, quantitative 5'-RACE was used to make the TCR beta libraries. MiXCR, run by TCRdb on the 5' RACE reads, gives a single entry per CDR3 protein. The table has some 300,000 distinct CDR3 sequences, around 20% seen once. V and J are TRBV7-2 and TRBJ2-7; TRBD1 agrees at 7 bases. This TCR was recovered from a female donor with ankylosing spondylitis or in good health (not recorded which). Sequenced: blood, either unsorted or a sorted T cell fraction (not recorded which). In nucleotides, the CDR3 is TGTGCCAGCAGCTTAGGACCAGGGGGCGAGCAGTACTTC. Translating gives CASSLGPGGEQYF.